The source of this TCR beta chain is a study of cytomegalovirus exposure and HLA in healthy donors. At the level of the study: Genotyping of nearly 400 donors showed that approximately 83% belonged to the Caucasian-associated ancestry cluster. Study-wide results and limits: Sequencing depth roughly uniform across donors was assumed in presence/absence analyses. Previous analysis showed most TCR beta V segments were productive about 90% or about 30% of the time. After further analysis at a later stage, 16,951 TCR beta sequences were associated with HLA alleles at 0.05 false discovery rate.

PCR amplification relied on 60 Vbeta primers (plus 13 Jbeta primers). Data came from immunoSEQ multiplex PCR; TCRdb stores just in-frame clones and leaves some out. The sample includes 97,000 or so clones, around four fifths of them seen just once. CDR3 length: 15 amino acids. Germline V gene data show CDR1 as SGDLS and CDR2 as YYNGEE. V was trimmed by 0 bases and J by 5 bases, leaving 14 bases between them. Turning to this clone: What it recognizes is unknown.

The sequence was obtained from a man in his forties in good health and CMV-seronegative. V gene TRBV9 combines with J gene TRBJ1-1; maybe TRBD1 (5 bases). Sequencing was done on a sample of PBMCs. The CDR3 DNA is TGTGCCAGCAGCGTAGACGGGCGGGGGGGTACTGAAGCTTTCTTT. It translates to CASSVDGRGGTEAFF.